This TCR beta chain emerged from a study of breast tumors, draining lymph nodes, adjacent tissues. Findings and limits, study-wide: Data only fit, rather than demonstrated, lymph node origin of most tumor T cells. Most tumor T cells seemingly derive from lymph node, then expand in tumor.

TCRdb called the multiplex PCR reads again in MiXCR, with one record for every CDR3 protein. The sample lists some 150,000 distinct CDR3 sequences, about 20% occurring once. V shed 0 bases and J 9 bases; nucleotides not matched to a gene: 2. The CDR3 is 13 residues long. Germline-derived CDR1 and CDR2 are SGHNT and YENEEA. This clonotype was recorded many times. Its antigen is as yet unknown. The lymph nodes were axillary draining lymph nodes from breast cancer patients. This clonotype was sampled from a female donor with breast cancer. Some clones in this sample may be carry-over from other donors' samples. This sequence joins TRBV11-3 and TRBJ2-1; 7 bases are a match to TRBD2. The sequencing input was axillary lymph node tissue. CDR3 sequence (DNA): TGTGCCAGCAGCTTAGACGGGGGGAGTGAGCAGTTCTTC. It encodes CASSLDGGSEQFF. Variable domain in full (rest from reference TRBV11-3 and TRBJ2-1): EAGVVQSPRYKIIEKKQPVAFWCNPISGHNTLYWYLQNLGQGPELLIRYENEEAVDDSQLPKDRFSAERLKGVDSTLKIQPAELGDSAVYLCASSLDGGSEQFFGPGTRLTVL.